What follows are 31 T cell receptor beta chains derived from one specimen sequenced in a study of T-cell memory formation after mild COVID-19. TCRdb fed the 5' RACE reads into MiXCR, producing one record per CDR3 protein. Counted here are some 120,000 distinct CDR3 sequences, roughly 15% occurring once; the ten biggest clones make up approximately 13%. The sequencing input was PBMCs or a T cell subset sorted from them (not recorded which). These receptor sequences come from an adult woman who had mild COVID-19 (a few samples of this study predate the infection). Cell type and time point are not known.

The count of this clonotype is one. The chain couples TRBV27 to TRBJ1-4; 7 nucleotides align to TRBD1. Germline CDR1 and CDR2: MNHEY and SMNVEV (reference sequence). The junction had 13 bases not matched to a gene; V was cut back by 10 bases and J by 8 bases. This CDR3 comprises 14 residues. CDR3 loop: CATSNVGQSEKLFF. As DNA, the CDR3 is TGTGCCACCTCGAACGTGGGACAGTCGGAAAAACTGTTTTTT.

This clonotype was seen more than once but under ten times. The CDR3 here is CASSPAEGEKLFF. The CDR3 DNA reads TGTGCCAGCTCACCTGCGGAGGGAGAAAAACTGTTTTTT. J is TRBJ1-4 and V is TRBV18; no clear D. V lost 3 bases to trimming and J lost 8 bases, with 10 bases between them. The CDR3 runs to 13 residues. CDR1 KGHSH and CDR2 LQKENI come from the germline V gene.

A few counts support this clonotype. The chain couples TRBV4-1 to TRBJ2-7; 9 bases line up with TRBD1. In germline, CDR1 is MGHRA, CDR2 YSYEKL. This CDR3 spans 16 amino acids. With 6 bases clipped from V and 5 bases from J, the junction kept 14 bases outside the gene matches. The CDR3 protein is CASSLTPDRGYHEQYF. In DNA form, the CDR3 reads TGCGCCAGCAGTCTTACCCCCGACAGGGGGTATCACGAGCAGTACTTC.

This clonotype was counted only a few times. The chain has TRBV5-1 and TRBJ2-5; D is ambiguous. Germline loops: CDR1 SGHRS, CDR2 YFSETQ. The CDR3 has 16 amino acids. V lost 7 bases and J lost 5, with 24 bases in between. DNA of the CDR3: TGCGCCAGCGGGCCCGGCGTTACTACAACTGGGGAGACCCAGTACTTC. It is translated as CASGPGVTTTGETQYF.

This rearrangement joins TRBV12-3 or TRBV12-4 to TRBJ2-2; no reliable D call. Trimming removed 3 bases from V and 4 bases from J, with 12 bases in between. This CDR3 is 15 amino acids long. The CDR3 protein is CASSLRPVTTGELFF. The CDR3 bases are TGTGCCAGCAGTTTGCGGCCGGTGACCACCGGGGAGCTGTTTTTT.

The chain has TRBV18 and TRBJ1-2, with 8 bases fitting TRBD1. Germline V lookup: CDR1 KGHSH, CDR2 LQKENI. This CDR3 has 15 residues. Unmatched junction bases numbered 9, after V lost 3 bases and J lost 6 bases. Here the CDR3 reads CASSPGRDRSDGYTF. DNA of the CDR3: TGTGCCAGCTCACCGGGCCGGGACAGGAGCGATGGCTACACCTTC.

This clonotype occurred many times. The chain couples TRBV12-3 or TRBV12-4 to TRBJ2-7; no definite D call. This CDR3 has 11 residues. Trimming cost V 5 bases and J 7 bases, with 9 bases left between them. The CDR3 loop reads CASSLSSEQYF. The CDR3 DNA reads TGTGCCAGCAGTCTGAGCAGTGAGCAGTACTTC.

This clonotype was detected only once. V and J are TRBV11-2 and TRBJ1-2, with 8 bases identical to TRBD1. CDR1 and CDR2 (germline): SGHAT, FQNNGV. J gave up 1 base and V 1 base, and 2 bases lay outside the gene matches. This CDR3 spans 15 amino acids. The CDR3 loop is CASSLGGQGNYGYTF. Written as DNA, the CDR3 is TGTGCCAGCAGCTTAGGTGGACAGGGTAACTATGGCTACACCTTC. The complete variable domain, with remaining parts taken from reference TRBV11-2 and TRBJ1-2, reads EAGVAQSPRYKIIEKRQSVAFWCNPISGHATLYWYQQILGQGPKLLIQFQNNGVVDDSQLPKDRFSAERLKGVDSTLKIQPAKLEDSAVYLCASSLGGQGNYGYTFGSGTRLTVV.

This clonotype occurred a few times. This chain connects TRBV10-3 to TRBJ2-7; 7 bases are shared with TRBD2. The V segment lost 6 bases and the J segment 2 bases; nucleotides outside the gene matches: 7. The CDR3 loop spans 14 amino acids. Germline V gene lookup returns CDR1 ENHRY and CDR2 SYGVKD. CDR3 DNA sequence: TGTGCCATCAGCTCTGGGGGGGAGGCCTACGAGCAGTACTTC. This encodes CAISSGGEAYEQYF.

This clonotype has more than one count but fewer than ten. The J gene is TRBJ1-2, the V gene TRBV7-8; weak D call: TRBD1 (5 bases). V was pared by 5 bases and J by 2 bases, with 9 bases between. Germline CDR1 reads SGHVS; CDR2 reads FQNEAQ. The length of the CDR3 is 13 residues. This chain's CDR3 is CASSPTENYGYTF. The CDR3 bases are TGTGCCAGCAGCCCGACAGAAAACTATGGCTACACCTTC.

The V and J genes are TRBV18 and TRBJ2-3; D remains unclear. V dropped 0 bases and J dropped 2 bases, with 9 bases sitting between them. The CDR3 runs 15 residues. CDR1 and CDR2 (germline): KGHSH, LQKENI. CDR3 residues: CASSPPGFPTDTQYF. The CDR3 bases are TGTGCCAGCTCACCACCAGGGTTCCCCACAGATACGCAGTATTTT.

Only a few counts were recorded for this clonotype. This chain links TRBV6-4 with TRBJ1-1; no firm D call. Germline V gene sequence: CDR1 MRHNA, CDR2 SNTAGT. The V and J ends lost 8 bases and 1 base respectively, with 20 bases between them. The CDR3 runs to 16 residues. The CDR3 DNA follows: TGTGCCAGCTTATCAAATTGGAGGGCCGGGAACACTGAAGCTTTCTTT. It yields the protein CASLSNWRAGNTEAFF.

The rearrangement links TRBV6-6 to TRBJ1-6; D unresolved. The CDR3 contains 13 residues. Germline V gives CDR1 MNHNY, CDR2 SVGAGI (reference sequence). The germline V and J ends were trimmed by 7 bases and 8 bases, with 12 bases remaining between them. CDR3 in DNA: TGTGCCAGCAACTACAATCTTGATTCACCCCTCCACTTT. Translation gives CASNYNLDSPLHF.

This rearrangement joins TRBV3-1 to TRBJ1-1, with 7 bases that match TRBD1. The trim removed 3 bases at V and 2 bases at J, leaving 6 bases unmatched. CDR3 length: 15 residues. Per the germline V gene, CDR1 is LGHDT and CDR2 is YNNKEL (reference sequence). The CDR3 loop is CASSHSGTDNTEAFF. The CDR3 DNA sequence: TGTGCCAGCAGCCATTCCGGGACAGATAACACTGAAGCTTTCTTT.

This clonotype has more than one count but fewer than ten. The V call is TRBV7-2, the J call TRBJ1-6, with D possibly TRBD1 on 6 matching bases. CDR1 and CDR2 (germline): SGHTA, FQGNSA. The CDR3 consists of 15 residues. The V and J ends lost 1 base and 3 bases respectively, with 7 bases between them. CDR3 sequence (DNA): TGTGCCAGCAGCTTAGGCAGGGGCTATAATTCACCCCTCCACTTT. Translating it yields CASSLGRGYNSPLHF.

This clonotype came up a few times. J is TRBJ2-7 and V is TRBV6-2 or TRBV6-3; TRBD2 aligns across 7 bases. The CDR3 covers 13 residues. The J segment lost 7 bases and the V segment lost 11 bases, leaving 14 bases of the junction unmatched. Germline CDR1 reads MNHEY; CDR2 reads SVGEGT. DNA of the CDR3: TGTGCCTCGCTCCGGGAGGCAACAATTGAGCAGTACTTC. Protein sequence: CASLREATIEQYF.

The V and J genes are TRBV9 and TRBJ2-2; perhaps TRBD1 as D (5 bases). Germline V gene data show CDR1 as SGDLS and CDR2 as YYNGEE. V gave up 0 bases and J gave up 0 bases, with 6 bases separating them. The CDR3 is 15 amino acids. The CDR3, as DNA: TGTGCCAGCAGCGTAGAAGGGGCGAACACCGGGGAGCTGTTTTTT. This codes for CASSVEGANTGELFF.

This clonotype was found many times. The gene calls are TRBV12-3 or TRBV12-4 and TRBJ2-5, with 7 bases matching TRBD2. The junction had 4 bases not matched to a gene; V was cut back by 5 bases and J by 4 bases. The CDR3 has 13 residues. The CDR3 loop is CASSPPGGETQYF. CDR3 bases: TGTGCCAGCAGTCCGCCGGGGGGAGAGACCCAGTACTTC.

The chain joins TRBV12-3 or TRBV12-4 to TRBJ1-1, with 7 bases aligning to TRBD1. This CDR3 comprises 15 residues. Losses at the gene ends were 6 bases for V and 4 bases for J; bases not matched to a gene: 11. CDR3 loop: CASSPHRGGGTEAFF. CDR3 DNA sequence: TGTGCCAGCAGCCCCCACAGGGGAGGAGGCACTGAAGCTTTCTTT.

The table lists this clonotype with a few counts. V is TRBV29-1 and J is TRBJ1-1; the match to TRBD1 covers 11 bases. The CDR3 length is 13 residues. Unmatched junction bases numbered 3, after V lost 6 bases and J lost 3 bases. CDR1 is SQVTM and CDR2 is ANQGSEA in the germline V gene. The CDR3 DNA reads as TGCAGCGTCCGGGACAGGGGGGACACTGAAGCTTTCTTT. Protein sequence: CSVRDRGDTEAFF.

This clonotype was recorded once. The CDR3 loop reads CSARDPGLGNQPQHF. CDR3 coding DNA: TGCAGTGCTAGAGATCCGGGGTTGGGGAATCAGCCCCAGCATTTT. The rearrangement links TRBV20-1 to TRBJ1-5; D remains unclear. The CDR3 runs to 15 residues. Trimming shortened V by 0 bases and J by 4 bases, and 13 bases separated the two germline ends. The V gene's germline CDR1 is DFQATT and CDR2 SNEGSKA (reference sequence).

The V gene is TRBV5-1, the J gene TRBJ2-7; 9 bases are shared with TRBD1. CDR1 and CDR2 (germline): SGHRS, YFSETQ. Losses at the gene ends were 5 bases for V and 4 bases for J; bases not matched to a gene: 7. The CDR3 extends over 14 amino acids. The CDR3 bases are TGCGCCAGCAGGCCCGGACAGGGGATGTACGAGCAGTACTTC. Translating gives CASRPGQGMYEQYF.

This clonotype was picked up a small number of times. The chain links TRBV2 to TRBJ2-1; D call uncertain. V gave up 6 bases and J gave up 1 base, with 7 bases separating them. The CDR3 has 13 amino acids. Germline assignment: CDR1 SNHLY and CDR2 FYNNEI. CDR3 sequence (DNA): TGTGCCAGCAGGGGCCCGTCCTACAATGAGCAGTTCTTC. It specifies CASRGPSYNEQFF.

This chain connects TRBV29-1 to TRBJ1-1, with no clear D. The germline V and J ends were trimmed by 3 bases and 1 base, with 9 bases remaining between them. Germline V gene lookup returns CDR1 SQVTM and CDR2 ANQGSEA. CDR3 length equals 13 residues. The CDR3 DNA is TGCAGCGTTGAGGAGGGTACGAACACTGAAGCTTTCTTT. Its translation: CSVEEGTNTEAFF. The variable domain in full, with the rest retrieved from reference TRBV29-1 and TRBJ1-1, is SAVISQKPSRDICQRGTSLTIQCQVDSQVTMMFWYRQQPGQSLTLIATANQGSEATYESGFVIDKFPISRPNLTFSTLTVSNMSPEDSSIYLCSVEEGTNTEAFFGQGTRLTVV.

This clonotype was seen many times. The CDR3 DNA reads TGTGCCATCAGCGGGGGAAGCGGGAGCCAGTACGAGCAGTACTTC. Encoded protein: CAISGGSGSQYEQYF. The gene calls are TRBV10-3 and TRBJ2-7, with 8 bases fitting TRBD2. Germline V gene lookup returns CDR1 ENHRY and CDR2 SYGVKD. Trimming cost V 6 bases and J 4 bases; bases outside gene matches: 11. This CDR3 contains 15 residues.

This chain connects TRBV6-1 to TRBJ1-2; 9 bases fit TRBD1. CDR1 MNHNS and CDR2 SASEGT come from the germline V gene. This CDR3 comprises 15 residues. Trimming at V came to 4 bases and at J to 3 bases, leaving 6 bases not matched to a gene. This CDR3 reads CASSGGQGIDYGYTF. CDR3 sequence (DNA): TGTGCCAGCAGTGGGGGACAGGGCATCGACTATGGCTACACCTTC.

The chain joins TRBV7-8 to TRBJ2-1; tentative D call: TRBD2 (7 bases). The CDR3 loop spans 18 amino acids. Trimming left V 0 bases short and J 0 bases short, with 15 bases between. Germline assignment: CDR1 SGHVS and CDR2 FQNEAQ. DNA for the CDR3: TGTGCCAGCAGCTTAGCGAGGGGGGGGTCAAGCTCCTACAATGAGCAGTTCTTC. This translates into CASSLARGGSSSYNEQFF.

This clonotype has more than one count but fewer than ten. The chain recombines TRBV4-2 with TRBJ2-7, with 7 bases aligning to TRBD2. CDR1 and CDR2 (germline): LGHNA, YNFKEQ. The CDR3 is 18 amino acids. The junction had 14 bases not matched to a gene; V was cut back by 0 bases and J by 3 bases. CDR3 loop: CASSQESAMAGVVYEQYF. CDR3 bases: TGTGCCAGCAGCCAAGAATCAGCAATGGCGGGGGTAGTCTACGAGCAGTACTTC.

This chain links TRBV4-2 with TRBJ2-5, with a weak D call TRBD2 (5 bases). The CDR3 runs to 14 residues. Trimming took off 5 bases at V and 2 bases at J, with 12 bases between the two ends. Germline CDR1 and CDR2: LGHNA and YNFKEQ. The chain's CDR3 is CASSEEDGQETQYF. DNA for the CDR3: TGTGCCAGCAGCGAGGAGGACGGGCAAGAGACCCAGTACTTC.

The V and J genes are TRBV7-9 and TRBJ2-3, with D tentatively TRBD2 (5 bases). Germline CDR1 reads SEHNR; CDR2 reads FQNEAQ (reference sequence). There are 12 residues in the CDR3. Here the CDR3 DNA reads TGTGCGAGTCGGGGTGGCACAGATACGCAGTATTTT. The encoded protein is CASRGGTDTQYF.

This clonotype was counted between two and nine times. The genes are TRBV24-1 and TRBJ2-3; tentatively, D is TRBD2 (5 bases). Germline V lookup: CDR1 KGHDR, CDR2 SFDVKD. The CDR3 consists of 14 residues. Deletions cut 3 bases from V and 5 bases from J, with 11 bases between. The CDR3 region has the DNA TGTGCCACCAGTGATATCCCCGGGGTAGATACGCAGTATTTT. The encoded protein is CATSDIPGVDTQYF.